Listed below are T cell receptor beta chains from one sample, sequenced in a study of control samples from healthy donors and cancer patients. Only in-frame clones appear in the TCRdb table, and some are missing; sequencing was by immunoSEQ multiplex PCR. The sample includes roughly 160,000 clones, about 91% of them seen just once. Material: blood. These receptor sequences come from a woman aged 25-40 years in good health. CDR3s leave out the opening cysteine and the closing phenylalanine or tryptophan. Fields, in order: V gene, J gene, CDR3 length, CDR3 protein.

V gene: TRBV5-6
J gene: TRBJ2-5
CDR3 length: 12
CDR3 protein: ASSTGTAQETQY

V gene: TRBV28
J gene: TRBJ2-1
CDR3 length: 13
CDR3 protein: ASNGRKRTYNEQF

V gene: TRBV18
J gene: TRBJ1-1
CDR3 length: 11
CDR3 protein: ASSGGEGTEAF

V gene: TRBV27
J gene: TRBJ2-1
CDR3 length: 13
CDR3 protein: ASRLGPKGGNEQF

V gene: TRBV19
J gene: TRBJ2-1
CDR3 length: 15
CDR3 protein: ASRKGTSGIFGDEQF

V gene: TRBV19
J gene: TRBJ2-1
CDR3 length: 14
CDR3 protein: ASSSSGPSSYNEQF

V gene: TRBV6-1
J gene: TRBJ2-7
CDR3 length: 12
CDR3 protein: ASSEGTGPVEQY

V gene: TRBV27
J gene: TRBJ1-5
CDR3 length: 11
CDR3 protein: ASSLGGGQPQH

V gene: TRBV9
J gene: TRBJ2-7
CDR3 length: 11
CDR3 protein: ASSRDFGSEQY

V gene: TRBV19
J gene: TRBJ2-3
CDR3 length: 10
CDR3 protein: ASSMVTDTQY

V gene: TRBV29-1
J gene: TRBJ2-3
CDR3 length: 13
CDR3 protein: SVDGTGGGGDTQY

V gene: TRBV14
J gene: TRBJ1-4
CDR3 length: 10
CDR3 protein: ASRSGEEKLF

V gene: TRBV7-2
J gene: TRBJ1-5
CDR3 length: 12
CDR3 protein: ASSFDRTFHPQH

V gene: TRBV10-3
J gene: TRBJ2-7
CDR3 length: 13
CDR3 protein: AIRGGDRSSYEQY

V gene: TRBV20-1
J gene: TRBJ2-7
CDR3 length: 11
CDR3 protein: SASLARVDEQY

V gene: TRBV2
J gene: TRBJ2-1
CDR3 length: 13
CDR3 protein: ASRSDGGLVNEQF

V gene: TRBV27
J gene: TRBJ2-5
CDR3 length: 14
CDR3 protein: ASSFTSGGLSRTQY

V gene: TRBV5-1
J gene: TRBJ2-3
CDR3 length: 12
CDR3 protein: ASSFTASTDTQY